Listed here are 18 T cell receptor beta chains from one sample, sequenced in a study of T cell responses to AZD1222 COVID-19 vaccine. Repertoires were generated with immunoSEQ multiplex PCR, while TCRdb's copy carries only in-frame clones and drops some. The table lists 90,000 to 110,000 clones, roughly 90% of them singletons. The sequenced sample was peripheral blood, obtained on day 0 of MenACWY control vaccination. These receptors originate from an adult in good health.

This clone was seen a single time. The chain has TRBV9 and TRBJ2-7; D not resolved. CDR1 SGDLS and CDR2 YYNGEE come from the germline V gene. The CDR3 contains 14 residues. With 7 bases removed from V and 0 bases from J, the gap between germline ends came to 14 bases. This chain's CDR3 is CASSTTPGSYEQYF. CDR3 in DNA: TGTGCCAGCTCAACCACCCCCGGCTCCTACGAGCAGTACTTC.

This rearrangement joins TRBV6-5 to TRBJ1-2; D call uncertain. V was pared by 6 bases and J by 3 bases, with 11 bases between. CDR3 length: 13 residues. Germline V lookup: CDR1 MNHEY, CDR2 SVGAGI. The CDR3 sequence: CASRGSGDYGYTF. CDR3 in DNA: TGTGCCAGCAGGGGCAGCGGCGACTATGGCTACACCTTC.

The chain links TRBV28 to TRBJ1-2; 8 bases fit TRBD1. CDR1 MDHEN and CDR2 SYDVKM come from the germline V gene. The CDR3 contains 13 residues. Unmatched junction bases numbered 5, after V lost 6 bases and J lost 5 bases. CDR3 DNA sequence: TGTGCCAGCAGAACCGGACAGGGATATGGCTACACCTTC. Protein: CASRTGQGYGYTF.

The rearrangement uses TRBV6-2 or TRBV6-3 and TRBJ1-3; D remains unclear. The CDR3 is 16 residues long. V lost 2 bases and J 0 bases, leaving 11 bases between the germline ends. Germline-derived CDR1 and CDR2 are MNHEY and SVGEGT. The CDR3 loop is CASSYEDGSSGNTIYF. CDR3 sequence (DNA): TGTGCCAGCAGTTACGAGGACGGGAGCTCTGGAAACACCATATATTTT.

The rearrangement joins TRBV18 to TRBJ1-1; D is ambiguous. The CDR3 spans 15 residues. Germline V gene lookup returns CDR1 KGHSH and CDR2 LQKENI. V was pared by 1 base and J by 7 bases, with 16 bases between. The CDR3 is CASSPRGTLNGEAFF. The CDR3 nucleotides read TGTGCCAGCTCACCACGGGGAACTCTGAACGGTGAAGCTTTCTTT.

The chain recombines TRBV29-1 with TRBJ1-1; D is unresolved. This CDR3 region has 11 residues. Trimming took 6 bases from V and 0 from J, leaving 5 bases between them. In germline, CDR1 is SQVTM, CDR2 ANQGSEA. Here the CDR3 DNA reads TGCAGCGTAAGTTTGAACACTGAAGCTTTCTTT. Amino acids: CSVSLNTEAFF. The full variable domain, with the rest looked up from reference TRBV29-1 and TRBJ1-1, is SAVISQKPSRDICQRGTSLTIQCQVDSQVTMMFWYRQQPGQSLTLIATANQGSEATYESGFVIDKFPISRPNLTFSTLTVSNMSPEDSSIYLCSVSLNTEAFFGQGTRLTVV.

The chain employs TRBV6-5 and TRBJ2-1; D not resolved. V shed 7 bases and J shed 9 bases, with 22 bases lying between them. Germline V gene sequence: CDR1 MNHEY, CDR2 SVGAGI. The CDR3 is made up of 15 amino acids. Here the CDR3 DNA reads TGTGCCAGCATTAACCCTGGCGGCCCTTCTCGTGAGCAGTTCTTC. This gives the protein CASINPGGPSREQFF.

The V call is TRBV2, the J call TRBJ2-1; D possibly matches TRBD1 or TRBD2 (5 bases each). Germline-derived CDR1 and CDR2 are SNHLY and FYNNEI. The CDR3 loop spans 15 amino acids. The ends were cut back, 3 bases at V and 8 bases at J, with 17 bases in the middle. CDR3 in DNA: TGTGCCAGCAGTGATGGCGGAGCCAGGGACGATGAGCAGTTCTTC. Its translation: CASSDGGARDDEQFF.

The chain uses TRBV5-1 and TRBJ1-1; TRBD1 might be the D (5 bases). V lost 4 bases and J lost 10, with 20 bases in between. The CDR3 is 14 residues long. CDR1 and CDR2 (germline): SGHRS, YFSETQ. The CDR3 DNA sequence: TGCGCCAGCAGCAGAGGGGAGTTGAAAGGAGGAGCTTTCTTT. Its translation: CASSRGELKGGAFF. The complete variable domain, with remaining parts taken from reference TRBV5-1 and TRBJ1-1, reads KAGVTQTPRYLIKTRGQQVTLSCSPISGHRSVSWYQQTPGQGLQFLFEYFSETQRNKGNFPGRFSGRQFSNSRSEMNVSTLELGDSALYLCASSRGELKGGAFFGQGTRLTVV.

The rearrangement links TRBV10-3 to TRBJ1-1; possible D gene TRBD1, 5 bases. V lost 8 bases, J lost 11 bases, and 24 bases lay in between. Germline V CDR1 and CDR2: ENHRY, SYGVKD. CDR3 length: 14 amino acids. The CDR3 DNA reads as TGTGCCATCCGTGGGATCGAGAGGGGTACGGAGGCTTTCTTT. Translation: CAIRGIERGTEAFF.

The gene calls are TRBV7-6 and TRBJ2-5; the D gene is possibly TRBD1 (5 bases). CDR3 length: 16 amino acids. Between the trimmed V and J ends, which lost 2 bases and 7 bases, there was a span of 20 bases. The germline V gene encodes CDR1 SGHVS and CDR2 FNYEAQ. CDR3 amino acids: CASSLSFRTTLRTQYF. The CDR3 coding sequence is TGTGCCAGCAGCTTATCTTTCCGGACAACACTACGGACCCAGTACTTC.

The chain has TRBV24-1 and TRBJ2-7; TRBD2 matches 8 bases. This CDR3 is built from 14 residues. The V gene's germline CDR1 is KGHDR and CDR2 SFDVKD. Trimming at V came to 6 bases and at J to 0 bases, leaving 3 bases not matched to a gene. CDR3 amino acids: CATSTSGHSYEQYF. The CDR3 coding sequence is TGTGCCACCAGTACTAGCGGACACTCCTACGAGCAGTACTTC.

This clone is a singleton in its sample. The rearrangement joins TRBV6-6 to TRBJ2-7; unclear D gene. The CDR3 totals 15 residues. Trimming removed 7 bases at V and 3 bases at J, with 19 bases between. CDR1 is MNHNY, CDR2 SVGAGI, per germline (reference sequence). The DNA for the CDR3 is TGTGCCAGCACCTACCTCCCTGGCCCCGACTACGAGCAGTACTTC. Protein sequence: CASTYLPGPDYEQYF.

The chain links TRBV29-1 to TRBJ1-1; D perhaps matches TRBD1 (5 bases). V was cut by 6 bases and J by 10 bases, with 24 bases left in between. This CDR3 is 14 amino acids long. Germline values: CDR1 SQVTM, CDR2 ANQGSEA. The DNA of the CDR3 is TGCAGCGTGCATCCAGGGATATCCGCAGTAGGAGCTTTCTTT. Translated, it gives CSVHPGISAVGAFF.

The CDR3 DNA follows: TGTGCCAGCAGTGGGTCAGGGTTCCGGCGCTATGGCTACACCTTC. It specifies CASSGSGFRRYGYTF. This sequence joins TRBV25-1 and TRBJ1-2; D might be TRBD1 (5 bases). Germline V gene sequence: CDR1 MGHDK, CDR2 SYGVNS. This CDR3 is 15 amino acids long. V was trimmed by 4 bases and J by 4 bases, leaving 16 bases between them.

This clone came up once. The chain couples TRBV5-1 to TRBJ2-7; D possibly uses TRBD1 or TRBD2 (7 bases each). Trimming took 4 bases from V and 2 from J, leaving 16 bases between them. The CDR3 has 15 residues. Looked up from germline, CDR1 is SGHRS and CDR2 is YFSETQ. The CDR3 region is CASSNDREGTYEQYF. As DNA, the CDR3 is TGCGCCAGCAGCAACGACAGGGAGGGCACCTACGAGCAGTACTTC. Looking up the rest from reference TRBV5-1 and TRBJ2-7 gives the full variable domain: KAGVTQTPRYLIKTRGQQVTLSCSPISGHRSVSWYQQTPGQGLQFLFEYFSETQRNKGNFPGRFSGRQFSNSRSEMNVSTLELGDSALYLCASSNDREGTYEQYFGPGTRLTVT.

The chain joins TRBV12-5 to TRBJ1-1; D remains ambiguous. The V end lost 2 bases, the J end lost 5 bases, and 9 bases lay between the germline ends. The CDR3 is made up of 13 amino acids. Germline CDR1 and CDR2: LGHNT and FRNRAP. The CDR3 DNA reads as TGTGCTAGTGGTTTGCTTGATGGGACTGAAGCTTTCTTT. It codes for CASGLLDGTEAFF.

The V and J genes are TRBV4-1 and TRBJ2-7, with 7 bases matching TRBD1. V lost 2 bases and J lost 6; bases outside the gene matches: 7. There are 14 residues in the CDR3. Germline CDR1 and CDR2: MGHRA and YSYEKL. The DNA for the CDR3 is TGCGCCAGCAGCCAACAGGGGGTAGACGGCGAGCAGTACTTC. Translation: CASSQQGVDGEQYF.